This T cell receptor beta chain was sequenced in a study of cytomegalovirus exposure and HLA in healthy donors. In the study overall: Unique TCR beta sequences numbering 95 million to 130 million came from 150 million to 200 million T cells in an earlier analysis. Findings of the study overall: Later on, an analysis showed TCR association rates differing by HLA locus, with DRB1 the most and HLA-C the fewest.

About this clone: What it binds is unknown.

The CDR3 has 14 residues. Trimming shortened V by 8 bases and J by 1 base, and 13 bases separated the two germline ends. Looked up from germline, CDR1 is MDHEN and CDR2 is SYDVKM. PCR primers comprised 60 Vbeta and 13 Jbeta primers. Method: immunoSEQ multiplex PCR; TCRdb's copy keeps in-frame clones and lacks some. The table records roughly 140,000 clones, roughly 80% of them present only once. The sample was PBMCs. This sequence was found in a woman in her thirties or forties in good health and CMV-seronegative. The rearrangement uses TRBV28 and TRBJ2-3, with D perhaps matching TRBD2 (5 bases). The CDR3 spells CASGLATRTDTQYF. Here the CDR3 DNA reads TGTGCCAGCGGGTTAGCGACACGCACAGATACGCAGTATTTT. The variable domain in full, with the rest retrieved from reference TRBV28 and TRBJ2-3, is DVKVTQSSRYLVKRTGEKVFLECVQDMDHENMFWYRQDPGLGLRLIYFSYDVKMKEKGDIPEGYSVSREKKERFSLILESASTNQTSMYLCASGLATRTDTQYFGPGTRLTVL.